The 16 T cell receptor beta chains below come from one sample, sequenced in a study of tumor-infiltrating lymphocytes in primary liver carcinoma. Starting material of 400 to 600 ng total RNA yielded TCR beta cDNA via a constant-region primer. A slightly modified ARM-PCR protocol with three nested multiplex PCR rounds produced these TCR beta libraries. TRBV1-TRBV30 forward primers paired with a C-beta reverse primer were used in the first two PCR rounds, which ran approximately 11 cycles each. TCRdb analysed the multiplex PCR reads with MiXCR anew, one entry per CDR3 protein. The sample consists of a few hundred thousand distinct CDR3 sequences, around 50% of them appearing once. Unsorted whole blood yielded the blood RNA, and germline DNA was also extracted. Sequencing input: peripheral blood. Source of these receptors: a young woman with primary liver carcinoma and hepatitis B virus infection.

In regard to this clonotype: Possible read error: a much larger clone is one base away. The V and J genes are TRBV4-1 and TRBJ2-1; possibly TRBD2 for D (6 bases). The CDR3 sequence is 15 residues long. V lost 1 base to trimming and J lost 12 bases, with 19 bases between them. CDR1 MGHRA and CDR2 YSYEKL come from the germline V gene. The CDR3 region has the DNA TGCGCCAGCAGCCAAGGGGTTAGCGGAGCTAGATGGCAGTTCTTC. Translating it yields CASSQGVSGARWQFF.

In regard to this clonotype: Germline and junction disagree at one end, which may indicate a read error. The chain carries TRBV11-1 and TRBJ2-1; unclear D gene. The CDR3 is 19 amino acids. The germline CDR1 and CDR2 sequences are SGHAT and FQDESV (reference sequence). The CDR3 nucleotides are TGTGTCAGCAGCTCGCGATTAGCCGCGACTGCACACACACACAATGAGCTGTTCTTC. Translation gives CVSSSRLAATAHTHNELFF.

As for this clonotype: Given a much more abundant clone one base away, this may be a read error. The chain is built from TRBV12-3 or TRBV12-4 and TRBJ2-5; no reliable D call. The CDR3 length is 13 residues. The CDR3: CTSSFPGSETQYF. The CDR3 DNA sequence: TGTACCAGCAGTTTTCCGGGCTCGGAGACCCAGTACTTC.

Comment on this clonotype: A junction end diverges from the germline sequence, so it may reflect a read error. The J gene is TRBJ2-1, the V gene TRBV4-2; maybe TRBD1 (6 bases). This CDR3 region has 16 residues. CDR1 is LGHNA, CDR2 YNFKEQ, per germline. CDR3 loop: CAISQEGDRNYNEQFF. CDR3 DNA: TGTGCCATCAGCCAAGAGGGAGACAGGAACTACAATGAGCAGTTCTTC.

The sample holds a few counts of this clonotype. A much larger clone sits a single nucleotide away, making a read error possible. CDR3 DNA sequence: TGCAGCGCCGAGGGTAATAGCGGGAGGGATACGCTGTATTTT. This encodes CSAEGNSGRDTLYF. V usage is TRBV29-1 and J usage is TRBJ2-3; TRBD2 agrees at 11 bases. In germline, CDR1 is SQVTM, CDR2 ANQGSEA. This CDR3 contains 14 residues.

As to this clonotype: It is likely a read error, because the conserved phenylalanine at the end of the CDR3 is missing. The chain combines TRBV4-1 with TRBJ2-1; TRBD2 agrees at 10 bases. Germline assignment: CDR1 MGHRA and CDR2 YSYEKL. J gave up 8 bases and V 0 bases, and 19 bases lay outside the gene matches. This CDR3 is built from 20 residues. CDR3 region: CASSQDYGLAGVSFPDEQFS. The CDR3, as DNA: TGCGCCAGCAGCCAAGATTACGGCCTAGCGGGAGTTTCTTTCCCCGATGAGCAGTTCTCC.

This chain uses TRBV5-6 with TRBJ2-1, with D possibly called TRBD1 or TRBD2 (5 bases each). Germline CDR1 and CDR2: SGHDT and YYEEEE. This CDR3 spans 16 amino acids. Trimming took 0 bases from V and 6 from J, leaving 16 bases between them. The CDR3 loop reads CASSLAGLGVVNEQFF. The CDR3 bases are TGTGCCAGCAGCTTGGCCGGTTTGGGGGTAGTCAATGAGCAGTTCTTC. Filled out from reference TRBV5-6 and TRBJ2-1, the complete variable domain reads DAGVTQSPTHLIKTRGQQVTLRCSPKSGHDTVSWYQQALGQGPQFIFQYYEEEERQRGNFPDRFSGHQFPNYSSELNVNALLLGDSALYLCASSLAGLGVVNEQFFGPGTRLTVL.

J is TRBJ2-1 and V is TRBV6-2 or TRBV6-3; TRBD1 or TRBD2 may be the D gene (5 bases each). Trimming pared 6 bases from V and 0 bases from J, leaving 18 bases between. The germline gives CDR1 MNHEY, CDR2 SVGEGT. There are 17 residues in the CDR3. The CDR3 region is CASSSVRGSGSYNEQFF. In nucleotides, the CDR3 is TGTGCCAGCAGCTCCGTAAGGGGAAGCGGCTCCTACAATGAGCAGTTCTTC.

This clonotype was picked up a small number of times. A much larger clone lies one base from this, so it may be a read error. This rearrangement joins TRBV4-1 to TRBJ1-1; D gene uncertain. The CDR3 consists of 14 residues. Trimming pared 0 bases from V and 5 bases from J, leaving 10 bases between. Germline-derived CDR1 and CDR2 are MGHRA and YSYEKL. The CDR3 DNA reads as TGCGCCAGCAGCCAAGAGCGGGATTGGACTGAAGCTTTCTTT. This encodes CASSQERDWTEAFF.

This clonotype was found once. Germline is not matched at one junction end, which may reflect a read error. The chain carries TRBV11-2 and TRBJ2-2; maybe TRBD2 (5 bases). The CDR3 sequence is 12 residues long. Germline values: CDR1 SGHAT, CDR2 FQNNGV. Written as DNA, the CDR3 is TGTGCTAGCCTTCTTTACACCGGGGAGCTGTTGTTT. This sequence encodes CASLLYTGELLF.

This clonotype has only a few counts. The rearrangement links TRBV12-3 or TRBV12-4 to TRBJ2-3; TRBD1 matches 8 bases. V dropped 6 bases and J dropped 4; count of bases not matched to a gene: 9. The CDR3 loop spans 15 amino acids. The CDR3 region is CASSLGQAAPDTQYF. For the CDR3, the DNA is TGTGCCAGCAGCCTGGGACAGGCCGCACCAGATACGCAGTATTTT.

As regards this clonotype: At one end the junction does not follow the germline gene, possibly because of a read error. This sequence joins TRBV5-1 and TRBJ2-1; 7 nucleotides match TRBD2. The CDR3 covers 14 residues. Germline V gives CDR1 SGHRS, CDR2 YFSETQ. The CDR3: CASNGGSVYNEQLF. The CDR3, as DNA: TGCGCCAGCAACGGCGGGAGCGTCTACAATGAGCAGCTCTTC.

J is TRBJ2-5 and V is TRBV7-8, with 7 bases matching TRBD1. The CDR3 is made up of 16 amino acids. CDR1 SGHVS and CDR2 FQNEAQ come from the germline V gene. The V segment lost 4 bases and the J segment 5 bases; nucleotides outside the gene matches: 13. CDR3 in amino acids: CASSSTGSDSWETQYF. CDR3 nucleotide sequence: TGTGCCAGCAGCTCGACAGGGTCGGATTCATGGGAGACCCAGTACTTC.

The chain carries TRBV11-2 and TRBJ2-5; either TRBD1 or TRBD2 may supply D (5 bases each). There are 14 residues in the CDR3. Looked up from germline, CDR1 is SGHAT and CDR2 is FQNNGV. V dropped 8 bases and J dropped 8 bases, with 21 bases sitting between them. The CDR3 protein is CASSRAGVRDTQYF. CDR3 DNA: TGTGCCAGCTCCAGGGCGGGCGTTAGAGATACCCAGTACTTC.

A remark on this clonotype: A read error may account for a junction end that differs from germline. The chain uses TRBV4-3 and TRBJ2-7; D possibly matches TRBD1 or TRBD2 (5 bases each). From germline, CDR1 is LGHNA and CDR2 YSLEER. There are 15 residues in the CDR3. CDR3 bases: TGCGCCAGCGGCCAAGTTCTACCGGGACCCTACGAGCAGTACTTC. It translates to CASGQVLPGPYEQYF.

This clonotype was counted a few times. A much larger clone lies one base from this, so it may be a read error. The chain's CDR3 is CASSYIGDTEAFF. The CDR3 DNA follows: TGTGCCAGCAGTTACATAGGGGACACTGAAGCTTTCTTT. This chain links TRBV6-6 with TRBJ1-1, with D maybe TRBD1 (5 bases). V was clipped by 2 bases and J by 3 bases, with 7 bases between them. Germline V gene sequence: CDR1 MNHNY, CDR2 SVGAGI (reference sequence). There are 13 residues in the CDR3.